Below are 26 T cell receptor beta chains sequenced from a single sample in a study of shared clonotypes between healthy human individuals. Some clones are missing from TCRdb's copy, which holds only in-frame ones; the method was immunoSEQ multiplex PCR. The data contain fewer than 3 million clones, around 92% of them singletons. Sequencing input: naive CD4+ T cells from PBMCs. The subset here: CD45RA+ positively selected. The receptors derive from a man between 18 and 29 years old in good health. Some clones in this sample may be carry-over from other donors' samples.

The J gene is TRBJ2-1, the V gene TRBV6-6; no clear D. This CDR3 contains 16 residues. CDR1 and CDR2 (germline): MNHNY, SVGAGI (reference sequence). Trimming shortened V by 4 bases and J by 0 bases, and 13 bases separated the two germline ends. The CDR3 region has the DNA TGTGCCAGCAGTTCGAACGTAGCTTTCTCCTACAATGAGCAGTTCTTC. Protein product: CASSSNVAFSYNEQFF.

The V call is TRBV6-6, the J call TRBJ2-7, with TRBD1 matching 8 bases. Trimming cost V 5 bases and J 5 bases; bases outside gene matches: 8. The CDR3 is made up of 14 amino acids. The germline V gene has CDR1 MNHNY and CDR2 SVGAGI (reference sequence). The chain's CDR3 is CASSIRQGANEQYF. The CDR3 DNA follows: TGTGCCAGCAGTATTCGTCAGGGGGCTAACGAGCAGTACTTC.

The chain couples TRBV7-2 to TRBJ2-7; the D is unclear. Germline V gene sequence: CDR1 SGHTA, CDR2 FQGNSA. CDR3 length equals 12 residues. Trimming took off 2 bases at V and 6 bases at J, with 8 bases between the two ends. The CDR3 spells CASSLPPSEQYF. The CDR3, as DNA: TGTGCCAGCAGCTTACCCCCGTCCGAGCAGTACTTC.

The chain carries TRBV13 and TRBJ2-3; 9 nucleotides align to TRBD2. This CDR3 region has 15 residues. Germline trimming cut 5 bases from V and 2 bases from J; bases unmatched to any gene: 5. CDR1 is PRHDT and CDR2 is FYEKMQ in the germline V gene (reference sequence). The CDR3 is CASSERGRDTDTQYF. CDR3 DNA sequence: TGTGCCAGCAGCGAGCGCGGGAGGGACACAGATACGCAGTATTTT. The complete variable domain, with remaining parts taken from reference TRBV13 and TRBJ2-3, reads AAGVIQSPRHLIKEKRETATLKCYPIPRHDTVYWYQQGPGQDPQFLISFYEKMQSDKGSIPDRFSAQQFSDYHSELNMSSLELGDSALYFCASSERGRDTDTQYFGPGTRLTVL.

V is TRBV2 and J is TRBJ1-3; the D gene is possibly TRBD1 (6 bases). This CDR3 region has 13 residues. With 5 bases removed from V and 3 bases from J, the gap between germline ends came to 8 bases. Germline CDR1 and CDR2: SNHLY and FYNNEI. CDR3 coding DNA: TGTGCCAGCAGTTACAGGGTTGGAAACACCATATATTTT. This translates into CASSYRVGNTIYF.

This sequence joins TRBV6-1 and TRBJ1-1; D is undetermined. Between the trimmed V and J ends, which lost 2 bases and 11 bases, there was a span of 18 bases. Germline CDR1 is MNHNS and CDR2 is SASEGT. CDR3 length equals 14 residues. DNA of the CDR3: TGTGCCAGCAGTGAAACTGTCGGCTCCATTTCGGCTTTCTTT. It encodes CASSETVGSISAFF.

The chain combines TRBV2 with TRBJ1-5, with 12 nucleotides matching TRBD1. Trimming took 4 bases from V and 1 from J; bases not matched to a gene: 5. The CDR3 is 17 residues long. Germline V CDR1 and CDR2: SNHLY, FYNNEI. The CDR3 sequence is CASSAGTGGASNQPQHF. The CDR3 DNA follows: TGTGCCAGCAGTGCCGGGACAGGGGGCGCGAGCAATCAGCCCCAGCATTTT.

In DNA form, the CDR3 reads TGTGCCAGCAGCTCAATAACAGACAGGGGGGAGACCCAGTACTTC. Encoded protein: CASSSITDRGETQYF. This chain connects TRBV5-4 to TRBJ2-5; 9 nucleotides line up with TRBD1. The CDR3 spans 15 residues. V gave up 3 bases and J gave up 5 bases; unmatched junction bases: 8. Germline V lookup: CDR1 SGHNT, CDR2 YYREEE (reference sequence). The complete variable domain, with remaining parts taken from reference TRBV5-4 and TRBJ2-5, reads ETGVTQSPTHLIKTRGQQVTLRCSSQSGHNTVSWYQQALGQGPQFIFQYYREEENGRGNFPPRFSGLQFPNYSSELNVNALELDDSALYLCASSSITDRGETQYFGPGTRLLVL.

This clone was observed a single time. For the CDR3, the DNA is TGTGCCAGCAGTGATCAGGGGGGACGAGATACGCAGTATTTT. It yields the protein CASSDQGGRDTQYF. The chain recombines TRBV2 with TRBJ2-3, with a tentative D call TRBD1 (7 bases). This CDR3 has 14 amino acids. The V end was cut by 3 bases, the J end by 5 bases, with 12 bases between. Per germline, CDR1 SNHLY and CDR2 FYNNEI.

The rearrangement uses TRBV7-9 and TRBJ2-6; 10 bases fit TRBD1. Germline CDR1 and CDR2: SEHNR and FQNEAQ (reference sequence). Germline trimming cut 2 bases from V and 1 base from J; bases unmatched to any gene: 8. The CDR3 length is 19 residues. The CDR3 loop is CASSLPTGQGKSGANVLTF. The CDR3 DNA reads TGTGCCAGCAGCTTACCGACGGGACAGGGGAAATCTGGGGCCAACGTCCTGACTTTC. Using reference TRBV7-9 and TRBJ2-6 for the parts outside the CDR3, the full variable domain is DTGVSQNPRHKITKRGQNVTFRCDPISEHNRLYWYRQTLGQGPEFLTYFQNEAQLEKSRLLSDRFSAERPKGSFSTLEIQRTEQGDSAMYLCASSLPTGQGKSGANVLTFGAGSRLTVL.

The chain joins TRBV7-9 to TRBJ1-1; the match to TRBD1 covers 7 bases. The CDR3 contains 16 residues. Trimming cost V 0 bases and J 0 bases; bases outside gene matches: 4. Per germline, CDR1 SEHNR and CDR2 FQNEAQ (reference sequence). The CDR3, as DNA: TGTGCCAGCAGCTTAGCGGGACAGACGATGAACACTGAAGCTTTCTTT. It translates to CASSLAGQTMNTEAFF.

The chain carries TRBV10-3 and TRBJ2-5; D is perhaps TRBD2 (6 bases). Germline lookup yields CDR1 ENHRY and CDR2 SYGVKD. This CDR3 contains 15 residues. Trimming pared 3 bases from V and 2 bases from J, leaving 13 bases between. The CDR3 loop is CAISEWQGGQETQYF. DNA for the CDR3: TGTGCCATCAGTGAATGGCAGGGAGGACAAGAGACCCAGTACTTC.

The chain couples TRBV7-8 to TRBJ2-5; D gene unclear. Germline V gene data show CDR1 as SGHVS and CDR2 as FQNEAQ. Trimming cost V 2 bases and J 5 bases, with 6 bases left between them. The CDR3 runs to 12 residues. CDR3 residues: CASSLFAETQYF. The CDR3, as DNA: TGTGCCAGCAGCTTATTCGCGGAGACCCAGTACTTC.

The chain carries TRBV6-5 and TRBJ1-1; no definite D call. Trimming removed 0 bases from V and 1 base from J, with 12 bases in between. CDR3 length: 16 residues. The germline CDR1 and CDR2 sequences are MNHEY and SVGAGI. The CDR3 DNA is TGTGCCAGCAGTTACTCAGGGCCCCCCAAGAACACTGAAGCTTTCTTT. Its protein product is CASSYSGPPKNTEAFF.

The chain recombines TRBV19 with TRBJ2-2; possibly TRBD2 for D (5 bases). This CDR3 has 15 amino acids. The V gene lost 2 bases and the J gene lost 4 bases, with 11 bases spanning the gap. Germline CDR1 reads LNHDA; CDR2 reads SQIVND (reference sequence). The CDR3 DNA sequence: TGTGCCAGTAGTATACGCGGGTCGGGCACCGGGGAGCTGTTTTTT. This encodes CASSIRGSGTGELFF.

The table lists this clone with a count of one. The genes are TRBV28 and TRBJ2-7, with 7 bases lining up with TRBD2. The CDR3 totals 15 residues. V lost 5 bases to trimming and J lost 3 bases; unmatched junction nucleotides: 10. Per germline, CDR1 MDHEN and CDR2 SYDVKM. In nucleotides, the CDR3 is TGTGCCAGCAGTCAAGGGACTATGTTAAGCTACGAGCAGTACTTC. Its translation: CASSQGTMLSYEQYF.

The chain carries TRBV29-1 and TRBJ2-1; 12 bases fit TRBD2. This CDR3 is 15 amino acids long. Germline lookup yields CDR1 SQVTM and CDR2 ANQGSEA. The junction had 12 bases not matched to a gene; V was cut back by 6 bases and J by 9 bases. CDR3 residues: CSVPGLAGPIGEQFF. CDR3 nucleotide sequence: TGCAGCGTGCCAGGACTAGCGGGGCCGATCGGTGAGCAGTTCTTC.

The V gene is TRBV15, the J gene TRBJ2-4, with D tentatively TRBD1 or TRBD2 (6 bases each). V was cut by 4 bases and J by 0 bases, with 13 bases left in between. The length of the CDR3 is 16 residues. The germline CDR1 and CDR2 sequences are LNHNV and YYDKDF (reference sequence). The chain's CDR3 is CATSTGGRLAKNIQYF. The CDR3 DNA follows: TGTGCCACCAGCACTGGGGGGCGATTAGCCAAAAACATTCAGTACTTC.

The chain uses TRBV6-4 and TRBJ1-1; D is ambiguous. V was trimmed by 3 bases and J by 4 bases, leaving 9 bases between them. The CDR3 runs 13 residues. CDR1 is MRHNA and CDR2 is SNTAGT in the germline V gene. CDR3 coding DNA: TGTGCCAGCAGTGATTTGGTGAGCACTGAAGCTTTCTTT. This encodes CASSDLVSTEAFF.

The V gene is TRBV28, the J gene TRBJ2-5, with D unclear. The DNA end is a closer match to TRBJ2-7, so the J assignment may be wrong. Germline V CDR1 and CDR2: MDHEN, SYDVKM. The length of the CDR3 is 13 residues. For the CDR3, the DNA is TGTGCCAGCAGTTTATCCATGACCTACGAGCAGTACTTC. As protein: CASSLSMTYEQYF.

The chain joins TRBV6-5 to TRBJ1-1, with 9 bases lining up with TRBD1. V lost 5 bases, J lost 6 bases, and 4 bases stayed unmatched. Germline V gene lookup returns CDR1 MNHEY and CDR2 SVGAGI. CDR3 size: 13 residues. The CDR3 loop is CASSPRTGAEAFF. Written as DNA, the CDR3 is TGTGCCAGCAGTCCGCGGACAGGGGCTGAAGCTTTCTTT.

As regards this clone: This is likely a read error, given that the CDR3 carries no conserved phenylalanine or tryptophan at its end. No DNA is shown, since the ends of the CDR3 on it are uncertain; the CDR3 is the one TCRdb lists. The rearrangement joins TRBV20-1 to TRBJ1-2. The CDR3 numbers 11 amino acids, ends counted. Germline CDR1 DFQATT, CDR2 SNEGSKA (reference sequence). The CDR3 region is CSAREGGIRDG.

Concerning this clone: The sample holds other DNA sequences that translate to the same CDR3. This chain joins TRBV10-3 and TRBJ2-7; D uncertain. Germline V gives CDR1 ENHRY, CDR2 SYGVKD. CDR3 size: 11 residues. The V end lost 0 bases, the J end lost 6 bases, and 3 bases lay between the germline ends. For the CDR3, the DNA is TGTGCCATCAGTGAGTCTGGCGAGCAGTACTTC. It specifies CAISESGEQYF.

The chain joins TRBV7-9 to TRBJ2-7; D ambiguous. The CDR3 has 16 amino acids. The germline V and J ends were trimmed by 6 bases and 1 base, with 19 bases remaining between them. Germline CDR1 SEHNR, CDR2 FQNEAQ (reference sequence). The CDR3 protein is CASSDMKGARSYEQYF. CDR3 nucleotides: TGTGCCAGCAGTGACATGAAGGGCGCAAGGTCCTACGAGCAGTACTTC.

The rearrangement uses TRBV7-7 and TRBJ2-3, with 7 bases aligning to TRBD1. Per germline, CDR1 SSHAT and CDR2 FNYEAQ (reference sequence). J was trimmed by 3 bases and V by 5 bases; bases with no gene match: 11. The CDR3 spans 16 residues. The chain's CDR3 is CASSPTGNRGTDTQYF. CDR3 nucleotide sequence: TGTGCCAGCAGCCCCACCGGGAACAGGGGAACAGATACGCAGTATTTT.

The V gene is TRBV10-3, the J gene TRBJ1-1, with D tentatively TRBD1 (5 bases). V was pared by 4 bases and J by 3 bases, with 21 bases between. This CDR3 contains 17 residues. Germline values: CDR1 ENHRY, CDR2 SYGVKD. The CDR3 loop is CAISGWEGMVGHTEAFF. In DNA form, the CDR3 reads TGTGCCATCAGTGGCTGGGAGGGGATGGTCGGGCACACTGAAGCTTTCTTT.